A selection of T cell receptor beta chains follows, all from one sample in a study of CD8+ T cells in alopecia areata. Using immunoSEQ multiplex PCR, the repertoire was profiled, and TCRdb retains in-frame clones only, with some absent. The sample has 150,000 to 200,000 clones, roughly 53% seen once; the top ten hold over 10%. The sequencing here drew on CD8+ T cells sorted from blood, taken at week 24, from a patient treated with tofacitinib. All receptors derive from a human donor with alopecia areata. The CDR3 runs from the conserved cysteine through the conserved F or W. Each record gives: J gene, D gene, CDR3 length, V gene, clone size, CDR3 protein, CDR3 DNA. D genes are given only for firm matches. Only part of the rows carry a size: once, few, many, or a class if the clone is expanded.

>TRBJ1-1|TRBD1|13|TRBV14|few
CASRSTGETEAFF
TGTGCCAGCAGGTCGACAGGGGAGACTGAAGCTTTCTTT
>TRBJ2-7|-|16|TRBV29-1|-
CSVFLSRDKSSYEQYF
TGCAGCGTTTTCCTTTCACGGGACAAGAGCTCCTACGAGCAGTACTTC
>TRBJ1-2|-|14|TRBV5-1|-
CASSYVFANYGYTF
TGCGCCAGCAGCTATGTGTTCGCTAACTATGGCTACACCTTC
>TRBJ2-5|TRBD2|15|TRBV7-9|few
CASSSREAREETQYF
TGTGCCAGCAGCTCCCGGGAGGCCCGAGAAGAGACCCAGTACTTC
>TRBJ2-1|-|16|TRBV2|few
CASSEIWGGQVNEQFF
TGTGCCAGCAGTGAAATTTGGGGGGGACAGGTCAATGAGCAGTTCTTC
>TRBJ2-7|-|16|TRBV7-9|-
CASSPPAEGVFYEQYF
TGTGCCAGCAGCCCACCCGCCGAGGGCGTGTTCTACGAGCAGTACTTC
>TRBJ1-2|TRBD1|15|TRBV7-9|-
CASSHTGGSNYGYTF
TGTGCCAGCAGCCACACAGGGGGCTCTAACTATGGCTACACCTTC
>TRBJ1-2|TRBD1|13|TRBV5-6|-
CASSEGQGRGYTF
TGTGCCAGCAGCGAAGGACAGGGACGTGGCTACACCTTC
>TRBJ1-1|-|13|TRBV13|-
CASSLVQITEAFF
TGTGCCAGCAGCCTCGTTCAAATCACTGAAGCTTTCTTT
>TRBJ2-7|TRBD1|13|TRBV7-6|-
CASSERTGGEQYF
TGTGCCAGCAGCGAGAGGACAGGAGGCGAGCAGTACTTC
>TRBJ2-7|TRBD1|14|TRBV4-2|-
CASSQVTGLPEQYF
TGTGCCAGCAGCCAAGTGACAGGGCTCCCCGAGCAGTACTTC
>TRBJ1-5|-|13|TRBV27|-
CASRAGQNQPQHF
TGTGCCAGCAGGGCAGGGCAGAATCAGCCCCAGCATTTT
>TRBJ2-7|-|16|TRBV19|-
CASSIGAGALYYEQYF
TGTGCCAGTAGTATCGGGGCAGGGGCCCTGTACTACGAGCAGTACTTC
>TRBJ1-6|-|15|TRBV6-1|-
CASSAKGVNNSPLHF
TGTGCCAGCAGTGCTAAAGGGGTGAATAATTCACCCCTCCACTTT
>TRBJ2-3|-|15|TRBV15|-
CATQLNGIYTDTQYF
TGTGCCACCCAATTGAACGGCATCTACACAGATACGCAGTATTTT
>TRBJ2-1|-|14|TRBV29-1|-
CSVVPGPSYNEQFF
TGCAGCGTTGTCCCCGGGCCGAGCTACAATGAGCAGTTCTTC
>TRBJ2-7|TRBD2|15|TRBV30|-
CAWSLGSGGAYEQYF
TGTGCCTGGAGTCTTGGGTCCGGGGGGGCCTACGAGCAGTACTTC
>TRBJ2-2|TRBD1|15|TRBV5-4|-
CASSVVGQGRRELFF
TGTGCCAGCAGCGTGGTGGGACAGGGGAGGCGGGAGCTGTTTTTT
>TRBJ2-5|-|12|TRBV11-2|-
CASSSGWETQYF
TGTGCCAGCAGCTCGGGATGGGAGACCCAGTACTTC
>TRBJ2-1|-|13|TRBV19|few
CASTGRGYNEQFF
TGTGCCAGTACTGGCAGGGGCTACAATGAGCAGTTCTTC